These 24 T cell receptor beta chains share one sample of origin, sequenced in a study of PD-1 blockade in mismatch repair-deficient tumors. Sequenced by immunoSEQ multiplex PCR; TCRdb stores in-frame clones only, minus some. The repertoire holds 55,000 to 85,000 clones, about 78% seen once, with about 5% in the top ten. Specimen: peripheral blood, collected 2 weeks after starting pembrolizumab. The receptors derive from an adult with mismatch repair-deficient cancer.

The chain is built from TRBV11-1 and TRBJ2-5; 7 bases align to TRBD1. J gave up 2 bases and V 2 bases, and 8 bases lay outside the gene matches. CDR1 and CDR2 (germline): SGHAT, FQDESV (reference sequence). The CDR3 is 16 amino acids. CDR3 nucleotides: TGTGCCAGCAGCTTAAATACCGGGACAGCACAAGAGACCCAGTACTTC. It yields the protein CASSLNTGTAQETQYF.

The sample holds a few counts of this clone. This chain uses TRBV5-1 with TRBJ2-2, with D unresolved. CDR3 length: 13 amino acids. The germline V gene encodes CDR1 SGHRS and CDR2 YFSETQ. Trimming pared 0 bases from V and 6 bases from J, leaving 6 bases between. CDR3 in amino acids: CASSLDHSGELFF. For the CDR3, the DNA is TGCGCCAGCAGCTTGGACCACTCCGGGGAGCTGTTTTTT. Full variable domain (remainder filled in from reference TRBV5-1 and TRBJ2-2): KAGVTQTPRYLIKTRGQQVTLSCSPISGHRSVSWYQQTPGQGLQFLFEYFSETQRNKGNFPGRFSGRQFSNSRSEMNVSTLELGDSALYLCASSLDHSGELFFGEGSRLTVL.

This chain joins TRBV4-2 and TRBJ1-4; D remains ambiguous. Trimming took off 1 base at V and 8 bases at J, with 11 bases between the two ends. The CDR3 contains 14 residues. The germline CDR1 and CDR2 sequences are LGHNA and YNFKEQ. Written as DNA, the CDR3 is TGTGCCAGCAGCCAAGGTGGCTGGAAGGAAAAACTGTTTTTT. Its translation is CASSQGGWKEKLFF.

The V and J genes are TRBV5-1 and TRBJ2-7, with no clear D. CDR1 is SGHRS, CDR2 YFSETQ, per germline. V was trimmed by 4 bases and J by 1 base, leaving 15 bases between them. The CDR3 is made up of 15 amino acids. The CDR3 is CASSASVVGSYEQYF. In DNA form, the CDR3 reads TGCGCCAGCAGCGCGTCCGTCGTTGGATCCTACGAGCAGTACTTC.

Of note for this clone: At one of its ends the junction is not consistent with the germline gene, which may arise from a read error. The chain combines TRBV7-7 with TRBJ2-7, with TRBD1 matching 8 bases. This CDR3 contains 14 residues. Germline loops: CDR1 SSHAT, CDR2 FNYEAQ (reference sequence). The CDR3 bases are TGTGCTAGCAGCATTGGACAGGGATTCTACGAGCAGTACTTC. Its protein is CASSIGQGFYEQYF. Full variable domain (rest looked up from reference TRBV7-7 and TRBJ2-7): GAGVSQSPRYKVTKRGQDVTLRCDPISSHATLYWYQQALGQGPEFLTYFNYEAQPDKSGLPSDRFSAERPEGSISTLTIQRTEQRDSAMYRCASSIGQGFYEQYFGPGTRLTVT.

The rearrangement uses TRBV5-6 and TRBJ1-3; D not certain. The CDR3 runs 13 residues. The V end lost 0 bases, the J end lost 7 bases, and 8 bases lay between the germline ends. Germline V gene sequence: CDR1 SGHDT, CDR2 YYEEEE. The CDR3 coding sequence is TGTGCCAGCAGCTTGGGCGCGTGGAACACCATATATTTT. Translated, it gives CASSLGAWNTIYF.

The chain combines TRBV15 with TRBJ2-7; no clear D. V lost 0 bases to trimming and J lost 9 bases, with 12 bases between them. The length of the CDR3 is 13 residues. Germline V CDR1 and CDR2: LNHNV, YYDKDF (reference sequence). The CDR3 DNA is TGTGCCACCAGCAGAGACCCCCTGGCGTGGCAGTACTTC. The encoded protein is CATSRDPLAWQYF.

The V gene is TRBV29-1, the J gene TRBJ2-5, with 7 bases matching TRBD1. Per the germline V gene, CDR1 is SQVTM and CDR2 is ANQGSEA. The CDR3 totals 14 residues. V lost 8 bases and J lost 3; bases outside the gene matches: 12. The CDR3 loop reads CSYKPGQKKETQYF. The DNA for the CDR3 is TGCAGCTACAAACCGGGACAGAAAAAAGAGACCCAGTACTTC.

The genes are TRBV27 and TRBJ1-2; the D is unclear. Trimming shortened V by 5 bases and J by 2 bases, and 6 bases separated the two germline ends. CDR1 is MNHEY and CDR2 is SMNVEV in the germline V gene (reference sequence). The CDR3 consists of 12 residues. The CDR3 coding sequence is TGTGCCAGCAGTCCGGACAACTATGGCTACACCTTC. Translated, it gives CASSPDNYGYTF.

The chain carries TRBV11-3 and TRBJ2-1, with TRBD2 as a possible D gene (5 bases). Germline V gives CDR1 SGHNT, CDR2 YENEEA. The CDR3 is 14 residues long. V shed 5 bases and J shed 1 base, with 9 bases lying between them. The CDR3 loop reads CASSPSGSYNEQFF. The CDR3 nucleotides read TGTGCCAGCAGCCCCTCGGGATCCTACAATGAGCAGTTCTTC.

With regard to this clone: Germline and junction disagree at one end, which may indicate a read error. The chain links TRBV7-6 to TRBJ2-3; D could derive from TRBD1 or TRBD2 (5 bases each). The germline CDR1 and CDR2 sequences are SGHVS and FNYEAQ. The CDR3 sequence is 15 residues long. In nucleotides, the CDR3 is TGTGCCAGCACCTTAGGGGAGCGGAACACAGATACGCAGTATTTT. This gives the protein CASTLGERNTDTQYF.

CDR3 loop: CASANNEKLFF. DNA of the CDR3: TGTGCCAGCGCAAATAATGAAAAACTGTTTTTT. The genes are TRBV6-5 and TRBJ1-4, with D unclear. This CDR3 comprises 11 residues. V dropped 8 bases and J dropped 4 bases, with 5 bases sitting between them. Germline assignment: CDR1 MNHEY and CDR2 SVGAGI.

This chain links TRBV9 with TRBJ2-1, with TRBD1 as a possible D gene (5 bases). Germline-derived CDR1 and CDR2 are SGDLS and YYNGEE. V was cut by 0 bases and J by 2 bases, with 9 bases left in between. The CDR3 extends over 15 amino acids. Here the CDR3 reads CASSVEQTAYNEQFF. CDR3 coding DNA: TGTGCCAGCAGCGTAGAACAGACAGCCTACAATGAGCAGTTCTTC.

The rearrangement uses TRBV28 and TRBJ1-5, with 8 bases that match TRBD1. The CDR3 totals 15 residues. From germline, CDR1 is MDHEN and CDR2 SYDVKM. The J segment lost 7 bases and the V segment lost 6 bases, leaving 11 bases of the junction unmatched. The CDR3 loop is CASSSRQGSWQPQHF. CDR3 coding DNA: TGTGCCAGCAGCTCCCGACAGGGGTCATGGCAGCCCCAGCATTTT.

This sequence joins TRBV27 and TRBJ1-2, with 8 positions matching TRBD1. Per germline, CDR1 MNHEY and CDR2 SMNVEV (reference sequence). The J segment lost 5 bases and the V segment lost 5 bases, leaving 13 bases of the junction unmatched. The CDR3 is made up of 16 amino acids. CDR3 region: CASSIGQGGGIYGYTF. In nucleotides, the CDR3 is TGTGCCAGCAGTATTGGACAGGGCGGAGGGATTTATGGCTACACCTTC.

The CDR3 DNA reads TGTGCCAGCGGATTTCTCCGGCGGCCGCCTGACGAGCAGTACTTC. Protein sequence: CASGFLRRPPDEQYF. The V and J genes are TRBV11-2 and TRBJ2-7; D remains ambiguous. Germline CDR1 and CDR2: SGHAT and FQNNGV. Trimming removed 8 bases from V and 5 bases from J, with 22 bases in between. The CDR3 runs to 15 residues.

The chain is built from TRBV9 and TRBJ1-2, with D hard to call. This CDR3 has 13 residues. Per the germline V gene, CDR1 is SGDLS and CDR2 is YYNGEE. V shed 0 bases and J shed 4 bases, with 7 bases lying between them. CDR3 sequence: CASSVGGIYGYTF. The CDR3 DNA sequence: TGTGCCAGCAGCGTAGGAGGAATCTATGGCTACACCTTC. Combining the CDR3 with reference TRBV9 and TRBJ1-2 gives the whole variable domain DSGVTQTPKHLITATGQRVTLRCSPRSGDLSVYWYQQSLDQGLQFLIQYYNGEERAKGNILERFSAQQFPDLHSELNLSSLELGDSALYFCASSVGGIYGYTFGSGTRLTVV.

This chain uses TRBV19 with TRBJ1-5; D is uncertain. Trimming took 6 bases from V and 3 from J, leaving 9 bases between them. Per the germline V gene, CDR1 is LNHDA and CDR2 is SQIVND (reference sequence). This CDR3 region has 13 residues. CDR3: CASRRGYNQPQHF. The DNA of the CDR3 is TGTGCCAGTAGGCGGGGTTACAATCAGCCCCAGCATTTT.

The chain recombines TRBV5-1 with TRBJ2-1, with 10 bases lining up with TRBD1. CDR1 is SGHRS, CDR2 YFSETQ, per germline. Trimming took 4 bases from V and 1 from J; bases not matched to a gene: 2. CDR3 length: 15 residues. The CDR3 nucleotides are TGCGCCAGCAGCCAGGGACAGGGGTCCTACAATGAGCAGTTCTTC. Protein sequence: CASSQGQGSYNEQFF.

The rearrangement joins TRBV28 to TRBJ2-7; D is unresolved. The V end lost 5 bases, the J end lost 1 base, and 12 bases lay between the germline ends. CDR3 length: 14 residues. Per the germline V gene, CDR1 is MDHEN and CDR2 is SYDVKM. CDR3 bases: TGTGCCAGCAGTCGCGTGGGGTTTTCCTACGAGCAGTACTTC. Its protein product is CASSRVGFSYEQYF.

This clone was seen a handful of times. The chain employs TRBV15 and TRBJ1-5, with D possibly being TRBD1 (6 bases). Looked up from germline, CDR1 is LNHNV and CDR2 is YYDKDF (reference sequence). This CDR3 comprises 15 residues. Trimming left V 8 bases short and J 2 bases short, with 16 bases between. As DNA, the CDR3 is TGTGCCACCTCTCGGGGGGGCTATGGCAATCAGCCCCAGCATTTT. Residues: CATSRGGYGNQPQHF.

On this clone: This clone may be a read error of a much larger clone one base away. CDR3 loop: CASSRGNEQFF. The CDR3 DNA reads TGTGCCAGCAGCAGGGGGAATGAGCAGTTCTTC. V gene TRBV5-6 combines with J gene TRBJ2-1; the D gene is possibly TRBD1 (6 bases). The CDR3 consists of 11 residues. Per the germline V gene, CDR1 is SGHDT and CDR2 is YYEEEE. V was cut by 4 bases and J by 7 bases, with 6 bases left in between.

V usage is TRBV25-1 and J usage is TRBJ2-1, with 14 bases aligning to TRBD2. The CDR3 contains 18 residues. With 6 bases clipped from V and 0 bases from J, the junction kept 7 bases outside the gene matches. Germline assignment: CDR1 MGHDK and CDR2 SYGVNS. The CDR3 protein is CASRGLAGGDSSYNEQFF. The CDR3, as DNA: TGTGCCAGCAGAGGACTAGCGGGAGGAGACAGCTCCTACAATGAGCAGTTCTTC.

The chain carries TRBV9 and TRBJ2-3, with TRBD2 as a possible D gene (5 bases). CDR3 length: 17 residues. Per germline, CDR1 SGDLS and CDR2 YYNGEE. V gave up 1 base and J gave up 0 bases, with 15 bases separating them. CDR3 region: CASSVSVEETSTDTQYF. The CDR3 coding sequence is TGTGCCAGCAGCGTATCGGTGGAGGAAACTAGCACAGATACGCAGTATTTT.